Detailed here is one TCR beta chain. The antigen remains undetermined. Germline V CDR1 and CDR2: SGHTS, YDEGEE. The CDR3 is made up of 15 amino acids. V lost 0 bases and J 1 base, leaving 8 bases between the germline ends. Produced via immunoSEQ multiplex PCR; TCRdb's table is partial and in-frame only. Of more than 200,000 clones in the sample, 60% to 75% were seen once. These data come from a study of cytotoxic CD8 clonotypes in ibrutinib-treated CLL. Looking at the study overall: The patients, some eleven relapsed/refractory and roughly 15 treatment-naive, included 17 who were IGHV unmutated. Patients attained some 25 partial and 2 complete responses; at median around 67 months, approximately 15 remained remitted while around 12 progressed. Study results and limitations: Clonality grew at ibrutinib response; at progression, it decreased back toward baseline. Clonotypes that were public were uncommon, and they contracted or stayed stable on treatment.

This TCR was recovered from a human donor with chronic lymphocytic leukemia. The chain links TRBV5-8 to TRBJ2-4; D uncertain. This sample comprised PBMCs, obtained after 24 months of ibrutinib treatment. The CDR3 sequence is CASSLGVVAKNIQYF. Written as DNA, the CDR3 is TGTGCCAGCAGCTTGGGGGTCGTGGCCAAAAACATTCAGTACTTC.